Below, 6 T cell receptor beta chains from the same sample are listed, as sequenced in a study of blood T cell repertoires in COVID-19. Using immunoSEQ multiplex PCR, the repertoire was profiled, and TCRdb retains in-frame clones only, with some absent. The sample holds tens of thousands of clones, about 88% seen once. Sequencing was done on a sample of peripheral blood. These receptor sequences come from a man aged 50 to 59 with acute or convalescent COVID-19.

The CDR3 sequence is CASSADSDSNQPQHF. For the CDR3, the DNA is TGTGCCAGTAGTGCGGACAGCGATAGCAATCAGCCCCAGCATTTT. The V call is TRBV19, the J call TRBJ1-5, with D possibly being TRBD1 (6 bases). Germline CDR1 is LNHDA and CDR2 is SQIVND (reference sequence). CDR3 size: 15 residues. Trimming shortened V by 5 bases and J by 0 bases, and 11 bases separated the two germline ends. Drawing the rest from reference TRBV19 and TRBJ1-5, the complete variable domain is DGGITQSPKYLFRKEGQNVTLSCEQNLNHDAMYWYRQDPGQGLRLIYYSQIVNDFQKGDIAEGYSVSREKKESFPLTVTSAQKNPTAFYLCASSADSDSNQPQHFGDGTRLSIL.

This clone was found once. The J gene is TRBJ2-5, the V gene TRBV27; the D gene is possibly TRBD2 (6 bases). Germline V gives CDR1 MNHEY, CDR2 SMNVEV (reference sequence). The CDR3 is 16 amino acids. Trimming cost V 5 bases and J 4 bases, with 20 bases left between them. In DNA, the CDR3 is TGTGCCAGCAGTCCGAGACCTCCACTAGCCGGAGAGACCCAGTACTTC. It encodes CASSPRPPLAGETQYF.

The chain recombines TRBV3-1 (or the pseudogene TRBV3-2) with TRBJ2-1; 8 bases agree with TRBD2. The CDR3 length is 16 residues. CDR1 and CDR2 from the germline V gene are LGHDT and YNNKEL (reference sequence). The V gene end was trimmed by 4 bases and the J gene end by 7 bases; junction bases not matched to a gene: 12. The CDR3 spells CASSPGSGRTWNEQFF. The CDR3 DNA follows: TGTGCCAGCAGCCCGGGGAGCGGGAGAACTTGGAATGAGCAGTTCTTC.

A few counts support this clone. Different DNA sequences within this sample yield the same CDR3. The chain uses TRBV11-1 and TRBJ1-1; the match to TRBD1 covers 7 bases. Looked up from germline, CDR1 is SGHAT and CDR2 is FQDESV (reference sequence). V lost 5 bases and J lost 1; bases outside the gene matches: 4. This CDR3 is 14 amino acids long. In DNA, the CDR3 is TGTGCCAGCAGCCCGGACAGGTCGAACACTGAAGCTTTCTTT. This translates into CASSPDRSNTEAFF.

The V gene is TRBV6-1, the J gene TRBJ2-1; 10 bases are a match to TRBD2. V lost 4 bases, J lost 2 bases, and 8 bases stayed unmatched. Germline V gene lookup returns CDR1 MNHNS and CDR2 SASEGT. The length of the CDR3 is 17 residues. CDR3 sequence reads: CASSVGFSGGPYNEQFF. In DNA form, the CDR3 reads TGTGCCAGCAGTGTTGGCTTTAGCGGGGGGCCCTACAATGAGCAGTTCTTC.

The chain uses TRBV27 and TRBJ1-1, with D tentatively TRBD1 (5 bases). The CDR3 sequence is 14 residues long. The germline CDR1 and CDR2 sequences are MNHEY and SMNVEV (reference sequence). Trimming removed 8 bases from V and 1 base from J, with 14 bases in between. The CDR3 region is CASSPARANTEAFF. The CDR3 DNA is TGTGCCAGCTCCCCCGCCAGGGCGAACACTGAAGCTTTCTTT.